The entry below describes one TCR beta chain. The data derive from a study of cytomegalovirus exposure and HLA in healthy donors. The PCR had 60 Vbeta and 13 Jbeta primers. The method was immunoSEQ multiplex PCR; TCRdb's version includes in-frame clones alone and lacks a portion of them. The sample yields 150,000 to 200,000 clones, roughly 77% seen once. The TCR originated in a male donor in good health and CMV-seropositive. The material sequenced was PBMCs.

In DNA, the CDR3 is TGTGCCAGCAGCCAAGTCACAGGGGGGCCCCTCGGCTACGAGCAGTACTTC. Its protein is CASSQVTGGPLGYEQYF. The chain is built from TRBV14 and TRBJ2-7; 8 bases map to TRBD1. The CDR3 has 17 residues. J was trimmed by 3 bases and V by 1 base; bases with no gene match: 11. CDR1 and CDR2 (germline): SGHDN, FVKESK.